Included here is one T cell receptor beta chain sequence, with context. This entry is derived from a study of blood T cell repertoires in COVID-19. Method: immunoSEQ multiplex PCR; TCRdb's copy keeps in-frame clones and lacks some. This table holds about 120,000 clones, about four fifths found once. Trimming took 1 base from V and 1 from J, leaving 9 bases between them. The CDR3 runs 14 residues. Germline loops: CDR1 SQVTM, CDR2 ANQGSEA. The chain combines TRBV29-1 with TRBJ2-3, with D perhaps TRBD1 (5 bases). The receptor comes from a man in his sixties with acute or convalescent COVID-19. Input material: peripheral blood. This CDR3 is CSVEGRRGTDTQYF. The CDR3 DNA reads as TGCAGCGTTGAAGGCCGCAGGGGCACAGATACGCAGTATTTT.